Shown below are 19 T cell receptor beta chains from a single sample sequenced in a study of T-cell memory formation after mild COVID-19. TCRdb analysed the 5' RACE reads with MiXCR anew, one entry per CDR3 protein. This table holds around 130,000 distinct CDR3 sequences, 15% to 20% found once. Sequenced input: PBMCs or a T cell subset sorted from them (not recorded which). Receptors originate from a young man who had mild COVID-19 (a few samples of this study predate the infection). Cell type and time point are not known.

The chain joins TRBV28 to TRBJ2-7; 9 positions agree with TRBD1. The CDR3 runs 14 residues. The ends lost 4 bases at V and 4 bases at J; junction bases unmatched: 5. Germline CDR1 and CDR2: MDHEN and SYDVKM. DNA of the CDR3: TGTGCCAGCAGTTCTGACAGGGGGACATACGAGCAGTACGTC. This gives the protein CASSSDRGTYEQYV.

The chain uses TRBV12-3 or TRBV12-4 and TRBJ2-4; possibly TRBD1 or TRBD2 for D (8 bases each). Trimming stripped 5 bases from V and 0 bases from J, with 29 bases between. This CDR3 has 21 residues. Written as DNA, the CDR3 is TGTGCCAGCAGTCCCCGCCCAGACAGGGGAGGACTAGCTCTAGCCAAAAACATTCAGTACTTC. Its translation is CASSPRPDRGGLALAKNIQYF.

The chain couples TRBV5-1 to TRBJ2-3; D remains ambiguous. Germline values: CDR1 SGHRS, CDR2 YFSETQ. The V and J ends lost 4 bases and 0 bases respectively, with 9 bases between them. The CDR3 is made up of 14 amino acids. The CDR3 DNA reads TGCGCCAGCAGCCCGGCGGATAGCACAGATACGCAGTATTTT. Translation gives CASSPADSTDTQYF.

The CDR3 protein is CASSLPGGSNTEAFF. The DNA for the CDR3 is TGTGCCAGCAGTCTACCAGGGGGCTCCAACACTGAAGCTTTCTTT. V is TRBV12-3 or TRBV12-4 and J is TRBJ1-1; 8 bases are shared with TRBD1. The junction had 7 bases not matched to a gene; V was cut back by 5 bases and J by 2 bases. CDR3 length: 15 residues.

The V call is TRBV2, the J call TRBJ2-7; 8 bases are a match to TRBD1. Trimming took 6 bases from V and 5 from J; bases not matched to a gene: 12. Germline V gene sequence: CDR1 SNHLY, CDR2 FYNNEI. This CDR3 is built from 15 residues. CDR3 sequence (DNA): TGTGCCAGCAGCCCCCAAGGACAGGGAGGAGACGAGCAGTACTTC. Encoded protein: CASSPQGQGGDEQYF.

This clonotype was picked up a small number of times. The chain carries TRBV5-1 and TRBJ2-7, with 9 bases fitting TRBD2. The germline CDR1 and CDR2 sequences are SGHRS and YFSETQ. V shed 0 bases, J shed 4 bases, and the junction held 5 bases outside the gene matches. The CDR3 runs 15 residues. The CDR3 sequence: CASSLAVAGEYEQYF. CDR3 in DNA: TGCGCCAGCAGCTTGGCCGTAGCGGGGGAGTACGAGCAGTACTTC. Based on the CDR3 plus reference TRBV5-1 and TRBJ2-7, the full variable domain is KAGVTQTPRYLIKTRGQQVTLSCSPISGHRSVSWYQQTPGQGLQFLFEYFSETQRNKGNFPGRFSGRQFSNSRSEMNVSTLELGDSALYLCASSLAVAGEYEQYFGPGTRLTVT.

The chain links TRBV29-1 to TRBJ1-1; no firm D call. Germline V lookup: CDR1 SQVTM, CDR2 ANQGSEA. The CDR3 is 12 amino acids. V was clipped by 7 bases and J by 1 base, with 10 bases between them. CDR3 in DNA: TGCAGCGGGATACGCTCGAACACTGAAGCTTTCTTT. Translation gives CSGIRSNTEAFF.

This clonotype has more than one count but fewer than ten. The V gene is TRBV4-3, the J gene TRBJ1-2, with TRBD1 matching 7 bases. V trimming: 4 bases; J trimming: 5 bases; junction bases outside the gene matches: 10. The CDR3 extends over 15 amino acids. In germline, CDR1 is LGHNA, CDR2 YSLEER. This CDR3 is CASSPNRQGGYGYTF. Here the CDR3 DNA reads TGCGCCAGCAGCCCAAACCGACAGGGAGGGTATGGCTACACCTTC.

The CDR3 DNA is TGTGCCAGCAGTTCTACGCGACAGGACGATACGCAGTATTTT. It yields the protein CASSSTRQDDTQYF. The rearrangement uses TRBV12-3 or TRBV12-4 and TRBJ2-3; possible D gene TRBD1, 6 bases. V lost 4 bases, J lost 6 bases, and 14 bases lay in between. This CDR3 spans 14 amino acids.

This clonotype occurred once. The chain employs TRBV7-2 and TRBJ1-1; D perhaps matches TRBD1 (6 bases). V was clipped by 5 bases and J by 3 bases, with 25 bases between them. CDR1 is SGHTA and CDR2 is FQGNSA in the germline V gene. The CDR3 has 18 amino acids. CDR3 sequence reads: CASSRQIQGGGLDTEAFF. Written as DNA, the CDR3 is TGTGCCAGCAGCCGTCAGATACAGGGAGGAGGTCTGGACACTGAAGCTTTCTTT. Full variable domain (rest looked up from reference TRBV7-2 and TRBJ1-1): GAGVSQSPSNKVTEKGKDVELRCDPISGHTALYWYRQSLGQGLEFLIYFQGNSAPDKSGLPSDRFSAERTGGSVSTLTIQRTQQEDSAVYLCASSRQIQGGGLDTEAFFGQGTRLTVV.

The sample holds a few counts of this clonotype. The chain combines TRBV7-2 with TRBJ2-7; D possibly corresponds to TRBD2 (5 bases). Trimming shortened V by 3 bases and J by 3 bases, and 12 bases separated the two germline ends. Germline CDR1 SGHTA, CDR2 FQGNSA. The CDR3 loop spans 14 amino acids. The CDR3 sequence is CASSFGVVSYEQYF. In DNA form, the CDR3 reads TGTGCCAGCAGCTTCGGGGTTGTCAGCTACGAGCAGTACTTC.

The chain is built from TRBV12-3 or TRBV12-4 and TRBJ2-2; no clear D. CDR3 size: 13 residues. Trimming removed 7 bases from V and 5 bases from J, with 11 bases in between. The CDR3 region is CASINYQTGELFF. CDR3 DNA: TGTGCCAGCATCAACTACCAAACCGGGGAGCTGTTTTTT.

Note on this clonotype: Given a much more abundant clone one base away, this may be a read error. V usage is TRBV7-2 and J usage is TRBJ2-3; no clear D gene. This CDR3 has 12 residues. Germline CDR1 reads SGHTA; CDR2 reads FQGNSA. Trimming shortened V by 6 bases and J by 1 base, and 5 bases separated the two germline ends. CDR3 DNA sequence: TGTGCCAGCAGGGTGGGCACAGATACGCAGTATTTT. Translating it yields CASRVGTDTQYF.

This clonotype was found a few times. This chain uses TRBV6-6 with TRBJ1-5; tentatively, D is TRBD1 (6 bases). Per germline, CDR1 MNHNY and CDR2 SVGAGI (reference sequence). V was shortened by 4 bases and J by 1 base, with 14 bases between the two germline ends. The CDR3 has 16 residues. DNA for the CDR3: TGTGCCAGCAGTTTAAGGGGGAAGGGGAGCAATCAGCCCCAGCATTTT. It translates to CASSLRGKGSNQPQHF.

The chain employs TRBV29-1 and TRBJ1-1; 7 bases align to TRBD1. V dropped 7 bases and J dropped 1; count of bases not matched to a gene: 3. The germline V gene has CDR1 SQVTM and CDR2 ANQGSEA. The length of the CDR3 is 12 residues. In DNA, the CDR3 is TGCAGCGCCGACAGGGCGAACACTGAAGCTTTCTTT. Its protein product is CSADRANTEAFF.

This clonotype appeared a few times. This chain links TRBV7-3 with TRBJ2-6, with D tentatively TRBD2 (6 bases). Deletions cut 0 bases from V and 2 bases from J, with 8 bases between. CDR1 is SGHTA and CDR2 is FQGTGA in the germline V gene. The CDR3 is made up of 16 amino acids. The CDR3 bases are TGTGCCAGCAGCTTAACAGGAGGGACTGGGGCCAACGTCCTGACTTTC. It is translated as CASSLTGGTGANVLTF.

The table lists this clonotype with a few counts. V usage is TRBV28 and J usage is TRBJ2-3; the D is unclear. CDR3 size: 12 residues. V gave up 3 bases and J gave up 7 bases, with 8 bases separating them. The germline gives CDR1 MDHEN, CDR2 SYDVKM. The CDR3 coding sequence is TGTGCCAGCAGTTTCAGGACCCATACGCAGTATTTT. The encoded protein is CASSFRTHTQYF.

The J gene is TRBJ2-7, the V gene TRBV5-1; D is perhaps TRBD2 (5 bases). The CDR3 is 13 residues long. Trimming removed 4 bases from V and 2 bases from J, with 10 bases in between. Germline lookup yields CDR1 SGHRS and CDR2 YFSETQ. DNA for the CDR3: TGCGCCAGCAGCCCAGAGGGAACCTACGAGCAGTACTTC. It codes for CASSPEGTYEQYF.

In DNA, the CDR3 is TGTGCCAGCAGTCGTTCGGGACAGGGCCACGAGCAGTACGTC. It translates to CASSRSGQGHEQYV. This chain connects TRBV6-5 to TRBJ2-7; 9 bases match TRBD1. The CDR3 has 14 amino acids. Germline trimming cut 5 bases from V and 5 bases from J; bases unmatched to any gene: 7. Germline V gives CDR1 MNHEY, CDR2 SVGAGI.